These 24 T cell receptor beta chains originate from one sample sequenced in a study of regulatory T cells in long-lasting Graves disease. CDR3-region Arm-PCR and iRepertoire HTBI primers produced the TCR beta libraries. TCRdb re-called the multiplex PCR reads with MiXCR, one entry per CDR3 protein. Here the sample spans approximately 540,000 distinct CDR3 sequences, around 12% being singletons. Stated time point: newly diagnosed GD, antithyroid drugs for less than 3 months. RNA extracted from PBMCs served as the sequencing template. The same data also went into a second study, on T cells in Graves' hyperthyroidism and ophthalmopathy.

Sequencing was performed on peripheral blood mononuclear cells (PBMCs), taken at new diagnosis, from a patient treated with antithyroid drugs. The receptors originated from a woman aged 25 to 45 with Graves disease.

This clonotype was seen at least ten times. In DNA form, the CDR3 reads TGTGCCAGCACCTTGGGGACTGAAGCTTTCTTT. It yields the protein CASTLGTEAFF. The chain couples TRBV9 to TRBJ1-1; no clear D gene. Trimming pared 6 bases from V and 5 bases from J, leaving 8 bases between. CDR1 and CDR2 (germline): SGDLS, YYNGEE. The CDR3 is made up of 11 amino acids.

CDR3 bases: TGTGCCAGCAGCTTAGGACGGATAAACACTGAAGCTTTCTTT. Residues: CASSLGRINTEAFF. V usage is TRBV6-1 and J usage is TRBJ1-1, with D unclear. This CDR3 is built from 14 residues. The ends were cut back, 6 bases at V and 2 bases at J, with 13 bases in the middle. Germline-derived CDR1 and CDR2 are MNHNS and SASEGT.

The rearrangement joins TRBV4-3 to TRBJ2-1; D possibly corresponds to TRBD1 (5 bases). V was cut by 3 bases and J by 5 bases, with 23 bases left in between. Germline CDR1 and CDR2: LGHNA and YSLEER. The CDR3 covers 18 residues. Here the CDR3 reads CASSQAALDRTPNNEQFF. The CDR3, as DNA: TGCGCCAGCAGCCAGGCAGCCCTAGACAGAACCCCAAACAATGAGCAGTTCTTC.

This clonotype was seen ten or more times. The chain is built from TRBV7-9 and TRBJ2-3, with D maybe TRBD1 (5 bases). Trimming stripped 3 bases from V and 2 bases from J, with 15 bases between. The CDR3 covers 16 residues. CDR1 and CDR2 from the germline V gene are SEHNR and FQNEAQ (reference sequence). CDR3 amino acids: CASSLSELGDTDTQYF. The CDR3 DNA sequence: TGTGCCAGCAGCTTGTCTGAGTTAGGGGACACAGATACGCAGTATTTT.

The chain uses TRBV6-1 and TRBJ2-5; no definite D call. The CDR3 runs to 14 residues. With 9 bases removed from V and 5 bases from J, the gap between germline ends came to 19 bases. In germline, CDR1 is MNHNS, CDR2 SASEGT. As DNA, the CDR3 is TGTGCCAGGCCCCAGTTGGTTACATGGGAGACCCAGTACTTC. Translation: CARPQLVTWETQYF.

Ten or more counts support this clonotype. V usage is TRBV6-5 and J usage is TRBJ2-7, with a tentative D call TRBD1 (5 bases). Trimming removed 3 bases at V and 3 bases at J, with 6 bases between. The CDR3 covers 12 residues. From germline, CDR1 is MNHEY and CDR2 SVGAGI. CDR3 protein: CASSYTGYEQYF. The DNA for the CDR3 is TGTGCCAGCAGTTATACAGGCTACGAGCAGTACTTC.

This chain connects TRBV15 to TRBJ1-5; maybe TRBD1 (5 bases). This CDR3 has 16 amino acids. V lost 1 base and J 2 bases, leaving 12 bases between the germline ends. CDR1 and CDR2 (germline): LNHNV, YYDKDF (reference sequence). The CDR3 sequence is CATSRGIQGGNQPQHF. The CDR3 DNA sequence: TGTGCCACCAGCAGAGGCATTCAAGGGGGCAATCAGCCCCAGCATTTT.

This clonotype was counted between two and nine times. The rearrangement uses TRBV5-6 and TRBJ2-2, with a possible D match to TRBD1 (5 bases). Trimming shortened V by 3 bases and J by 5 bases, and 8 bases separated the two germline ends. Germline CDR1 reads SGHDT; CDR2 reads YYEEEE. The CDR3 sequence is 13 residues long. The CDR3 loop reads CASSSRQTGELFF. Written as DNA, the CDR3 is TGTGCCAGCAGCTCCCGACAGACCGGGGAGCTGTTTTTT.

The table lists this clonotype with many counts. The gene calls are TRBV30 and TRBJ1-6; TRBD1 aligns across 10 bases. Germline loops: CDR1 GTSNPN, CDR2 SVGIG (reference sequence). J lost 9 bases, V lost 4 bases, and 9 bases had no gene match. This CDR3 region has 15 residues. As DNA, the CDR3 is TGTGCCTGGACCTCAGACAGGGGGCCAGTTTCACCCCTCCACTTT. Its translation: CAWTSDRGPVSPLHF.

In its sample, this clonotype was seen many times. The chain couples TRBV5-4 to TRBJ1-2, with 11 nucleotides matching TRBD1. Germline V gene data show CDR1 as SGHNT and CDR2 as YYREEE (reference sequence). This CDR3 spans 15 amino acids. Trimming removed 4 bases from V and 7 bases from J; junction bases left unmatched: 9. The CDR3 is CASSHRTGGRFGYTF. DNA for the CDR3: TGTGCCAGCAGCCACCGGACAGGGGGCCGCTTTGGCTACACCTTC. Using reference TRBV5-4 and TRBJ1-2 for the parts outside the CDR3, the full variable domain is ETGVTQSPTHLIKTRGQQVTLRCSSQSGHNTVSWYQQALGQGPQFIFQYYREEENGRGNFPPRFSGLQFPNYSSELNVNALELDDSALYLCASSHRTGGRFGYTFGSGTRLTVV.

The table lists this clonotype with many counts. V and J are TRBV6-2 or TRBV6-3 and TRBJ2-3; tentatively, D is TRBD1 or TRBD2 (5 bases each). CDR1 is MNHEY, CDR2 SVGEGT, per germline. This CDR3 comprises 15 residues. V lost 6 bases and J lost 4, with 17 bases in between. The chain's CDR3 is CASSPWDVLADTQYF. In DNA, the CDR3 is TGTGCCAGCAGCCCCTGGGACGTCCTAGCAGATACGCAGTATTTT.

At least ten counts were recorded for this clonotype. This chain joins TRBV12-3 or TRBV12-4 and TRBJ2-2; no definite D call. The CDR3 has 16 residues. V lost 6 bases, J lost 0 bases, and 14 bases lay in between. CDR3 sequence (DNA): TGTGCCAGCAGGACCAGCCTTTACGCGAACACCGGGGAGCTGTTTTTT. It specifies CASRTSLYANTGELFF.

Remarks on this clonotype: This is likely an artifact of a read error, given a far larger clone one base away. This chain uses TRBV11-2 with TRBJ2-1; the match to TRBD2 covers 11 bases. The CDR3 has 15 residues. Trimming at V came to 5 bases and at J to 13 bases, leaving 13 bases not matched to a gene. Germline values: CDR1 SGHAT, CDR2 FQNNGV. In DNA, the CDR3 is TGTGCCAGCAGCGTACGACTAGCGGGGCAAGAGACCCAGTTCTTC. Translated, it gives CASSVRLAGQETQFF.

The chain combines TRBV6-2 or TRBV6-3 with TRBJ1-4; the match to TRBD1 covers 7 bases. Germline CDR1 MNHEY, CDR2 SVGEGT. V was pared by 10 bases and J by 0 bases, with 8 bases of the junction left unmatched. This CDR3 comprises 15 residues. CDR3 bases: TGTGCCACTACCCGGGACAGACCAACTAATGAAAAACTGTTTTTT. This encodes CATTRDRPTNEKLFF.

This chain joins TRBV20-1 and TRBJ2-2; D perhaps matches TRBD2 (6 bases). The V end lost 5 bases, the J end lost 7 bases, and 17 bases lay between the germline ends. Germline-derived CDR1 and CDR2 are DFQATT and SNEGSKA (reference sequence). The CDR3 extends over 14 amino acids. The CDR3 region has the DNA TGCAGTGCTCGAGGGACGGGAGCGGACGGGGAGCTGTTTTTT. Encoded protein: CSARGTGADGELFF.

This clonotype was recorded at least ten times. This chain joins TRBV27 and TRBJ2-5; 10 nucleotides agree with TRBD2. This CDR3 is built from 14 residues. Germline CDR1 is MNHEY and CDR2 is SMNVEV (reference sequence). J gave up 3 bases and V 10 bases, and 8 bases lay outside the gene matches. Written as DNA, the CDR3 is TGTGCCAAACCTAAGCGGGAGGGCAAAGAGACCCAGTACTTC. As protein: CAKPKREGKETQYF.

J is TRBJ1-1 and V is TRBV4-2, with D unclear. V was shortened by 2 bases and J by 7 bases, with 11 bases between the two germline ends. Germline V gene data show CDR1 as LGHNA and CDR2 as YNFKEQ. The CDR3 contains 13 residues. The chain's CDR3 is CASSQTDGNEAFF. DNA of the CDR3: TGTGCCAGCAGCCAAACGGACGGCAATGAAGCTTTCTTT.

In this sample, this clonotype turned up many times. This chain joins TRBV11-2 and TRBJ2-6; 11 nucleotides line up with TRBD2. CDR3 size: 17 residues. Germline V gene data show CDR1 as SGHAT and CDR2 as FQNNGV. The V gene end was trimmed by 6 bases and the J gene end by 0 bases; junction bases not matched to a gene: 4. The CDR3 reads CASRPLAGGSGANVLTF. The DNA of the CDR3 is TGTGCCAGCAGGCCCCTAGCGGGGGGCTCTGGGGCCAACGTCCTGACTTTC.

The V and J genes are TRBV5-5 and TRBJ2-3, with no clear D. Deletions cut 3 bases from V and 1 base from J, with 9 bases between. CDR3 length: 14 residues. Germline CDR1 is SGHKS and CDR2 is YYEKEE (reference sequence). CDR3 in DNA: TGTGCCAGCAGCTGGGTGGCTGGCACAGATACGCAGTATTTT. Translated: CASSWVAGTDTQYF.

This clonotype was counted at least ten times. J is TRBJ2-7 and V is TRBV6-4; D might be TRBD2 (6 bases). CDR3 size: 14 residues. Trimming removed 7 bases from V and 6 bases from J, with 19 bases in between. Looked up from germline, CDR1 is MRHNA and CDR2 is SNTAGT. CDR3 bases: TGTGCCAGCAACCCCTATGGAGGGACCCTCGAGCAGTACTTC. Translation gives CASNPYGGTLEQYF.

The sample holds a few counts of this clonotype. The chain is built from TRBV6-1 and TRBJ2-1; 7 bases are shared with TRBD2. J gave up 5 bases and V 7 bases, and 8 bases lay outside the gene matches. The CDR3 has 14 amino acids. CDR1 MNHNS and CDR2 SASEGT come from the germline V gene. This chain's CDR3 is CASIGGRGDNEQFF. The DNA of the CDR3 is TGTGCCAGCATCGGAGGGAGGGGTGACAATGAGCAGTTCTTC.

This clonotype was seen only a few times. The chain combines TRBV3-1 with TRBJ2-5; 9 bases align to TRBD1. The germline CDR1 and CDR2 sequences are LGHDT and YNNKEL (reference sequence). Trimming at V came to 4 bases and at J to 5 bases, leaving 8 bases not matched to a gene. The CDR3 is 15 residues long. The DNA for the CDR3 is TGTGCCAGCAGCCGACCGGGACAGGGACACGAGACCCAGTACTTC. Translated: CASSRPGQGHETQYF.

In its sample, this clonotype was seen a few times. This could be a read error, since a much larger clone is one nucleotide away. J is TRBJ1-1 and V is TRBV28; D gene uncertain. The CDR3 runs to 16 residues. With 2 bases removed from V and 7 bases from J, the gap between germline ends came to 20 bases. CDR1 is MDHEN, CDR2 SYDVKM, per germline. The CDR3 DNA reads as TGTGCCAGCAGTTTAAGGGTTTCTGTTCGGGCAATTGAAGCTTTCTTT. Translating gives CASSLRVSVRAIEAFF.

This clonotype was seen repeatedly, ten times or more. This chain uses TRBV18 with TRBJ2-1, with D perhaps matching TRBD2 (6 bases). Germline loops: CDR1 KGHSH, CDR2 LQKENI. This CDR3 is 17 amino acids long. Trimming stripped 6 bases from V and 0 bases from J, with 18 bases between. The CDR3 spells CASSLSGRRSSYNEQFF. CDR3 DNA sequence: TGTGCCAGCTCCCTATCAGGGAGGCGGAGCTCCTACAATGAGCAGTTCTTC.